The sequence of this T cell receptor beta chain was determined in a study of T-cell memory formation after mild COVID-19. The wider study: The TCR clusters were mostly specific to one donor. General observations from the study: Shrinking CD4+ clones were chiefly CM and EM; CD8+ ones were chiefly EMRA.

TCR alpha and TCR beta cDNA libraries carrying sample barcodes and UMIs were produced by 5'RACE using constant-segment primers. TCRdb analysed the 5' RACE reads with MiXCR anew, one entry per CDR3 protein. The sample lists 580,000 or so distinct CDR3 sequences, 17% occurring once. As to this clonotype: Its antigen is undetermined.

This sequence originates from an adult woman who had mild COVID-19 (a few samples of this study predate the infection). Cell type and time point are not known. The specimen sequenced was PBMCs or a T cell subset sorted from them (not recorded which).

The CDR3 spells CASSHGPSYEQYV. The CDR3 DNA sequence: TGTGCCAGCAGTCACGGGCCATCCTACGAGCAGTACGTC. The chain employs TRBV27 and TRBJ2-7, with no clear D. V shed 5 bases and J shed 1 base, with 9 bases lying between them. Germline CDR1 is MNHEY and CDR2 is SMNVEV (reference sequence). The CDR3 runs to 13 residues.